The sequence of this T cell receptor beta chain was determined in a study of T cell repertoires in cytomegalovirus infection. Study-wide context: CMV epitopes in the study were HLA-C-restricted (recently identified) and HLA-B-restricted (well studied).

As for this clonotype: Its antigen is as yet unknown.

The CDR3 consists of 14 residues. V shed 4 bases and J shed 6 bases, with 15 bases lying between them. Germline lookup yields CDR1 MNHEY and CDR2 SMNVEV (reference sequence). Study results and caveats: Dominating the ex vivo response were TCR beta clonotypes that were CMV-specific and HLA-C-restricted. Individuals carrying CMV plus the relevant HLA were identified by cumulative frequency of public TCR beta families.

TCRdb itself ran the reads through MiXCR, one entry per CDR3 protein. The sample yields about 890,000 distinct CDR3 sequences, roughly 31% seen once. The receptor's source is a human donor in good health (CMV status not recorded). Some clones in this sample may be carry-over from other donors' samples. The chain uses TRBV27 and TRBJ1-2; a weak D match, TRBD1 (6 bases). The sequences come from cultured CD8+ T cells from PBMCs, collected from culture after CMV antigen stimulation. This CDR3 is CASSSPTGTHGYTF. Here the CDR3 DNA reads TGTGCCAGCAGTTCACCAACAGGGACCCATGGCTACACCTTC.